The 32 T cell receptor beta chains reported below all come from one sample, sequenced in a study of cytomegalovirus exposure and HLA in healthy donors. PCR involved 60 Vbeta and 13 Jbeta primers. Measured with immunoSEQ multiplex PCR; TCRdb has only the in-frame clones, and not every one. This table holds roughly 190,000 clones, 85% to 90% found once. Sequenced input: PBMCs. These receptors were collected from a man aged 25 to 45 in good health and CMV-seronegative.

The J gene is TRBJ1-1, the V gene TRBV7-9; D call uncertain. The CDR3 runs to 11 residues. V was pared by 3 bases and J by 7 bases, with 6 bases between. Germline loops: CDR1 SEHNR, CDR2 FQNEAQ (reference sequence). CDR3 coding DNA: TGTGCCAGCAGCTTCCGAGGTGAAGCTTTCTTT. Protein: CASSFRGEAFF.

The chain uses TRBV19 and TRBJ2-1; perhaps TRBD2 as D (6 bases). In germline, CDR1 is LNHDA, CDR2 SQIVND (reference sequence). V was clipped by 1 base and J by 4 bases, with 11 bases between them. The CDR3 has 15 residues. The CDR3 spells CASSIAPGTYNEQFF. The DNA of the CDR3 is TGTGCCAGTAGTATAGCACCAGGGACTTACAATGAGCAGTTCTTC.

The V call is TRBV18, the J call TRBJ2-7, with D tentatively TRBD2 (6 bases). Germline V gene data show CDR1 as KGHSH and CDR2 as LQKENI. The CDR3 contains 15 residues. Between the trimmed V and J ends, which lost 5 bases and 6 bases, there was a span of 20 bases. In DNA form, the CDR3 reads TGTGCCAGCTCATTATTTCAACAGGAGGGCATCGAGCAGTACTTC. Translation gives CASSLFQQEGIEQYF.

The chain combines TRBV27 with TRBJ2-7; TRBD1 matches 11 bases. CDR1 is MNHEY and CDR2 is SMNVEV in the germline V gene (reference sequence). J was trimmed by 3 bases and V by 6 bases; bases with no gene match: 4. The length of the CDR3 is 14 residues. The CDR3 region is CASRPGTGGYEQYF. The CDR3 DNA reads TGTGCCAGCAGACCCGGGACAGGGGGCTACGAGCAGTACTTC.

The chain recombines TRBV5-1 with TRBJ2-1; D uncertain. V was cut by 4 bases and J by 10 bases, with 9 bases left in between. The CDR3 sequence is 11 residues long. CDR1 is SGHRS, CDR2 YFSETQ, per germline. The CDR3 sequence: CASSPNREQFF. The CDR3 DNA sequence: TGCGCCAGCAGCCCTAACAGAGAGCAGTTCTTC.

This chain links TRBV18 with TRBJ1-5; the D gene is possibly TRBD1 (5 bases). Germline V gene sequence: CDR1 KGHSH, CDR2 LQKENI. This CDR3 has 15 residues. The V end lost 3 bases, the J end lost 3 bases, and 12 bases lay between the germline ends. The CDR3 coding sequence is TGTGCCAGCTCACCCTCCCGCAGGGACAATCAGCCCCAGCATTTT. Its protein product is CASSPSRRDNQPQHF.

The V call is TRBV28, the J call TRBJ1-4; 11 bases map to TRBD1. CDR3 length equals 16 residues. V lost 2 bases and J lost 4; bases outside the gene matches: 3. Germline-derived CDR1 and CDR2 are MDHEN and SYDVKM. CDR3 in DNA: TGTGCCAGCAGTTTAGGAGGGACAGGGGGTAATGAAAAACTGTTTTTT. Protein sequence: CASSLGGTGGNEKLFF.

The chain carries TRBV19 and TRBJ1-5, with D possibly matching TRBD1 (6 bases). Trimming left V 2 bases short and J 4 bases short, with 9 bases between. The CDR3 is 14 amino acids. The germline CDR1 and CDR2 sequences are LNHDA and SQIVND (reference sequence). CDR3 nucleotide sequence: TGTGCCAGTAGTATAAAAGGGGGTAATCAGCCCCAGCATTTT. Translated, it gives CASSIKGGNQPQHF.

The V and J genes are TRBV5-5 and TRBJ1-5; possible D gene TRBD1, 5 bases. CDR1 and CDR2 from the germline V gene are SGHKS and YYEKEE (reference sequence). The length of the CDR3 is 17 residues. Trimming removed 2 bases from V and 5 bases from J, with 20 bases in between. Written as DNA, the CDR3 is TGTGCCAGCAGCTTATCTCCGTTGAGGTGGGGCGATCAGCCCCAGCATTTT. Its translation is CASSLSPLRWGDQPQHF.

This sequence joins TRBV13 and TRBJ2-5; possibly TRBD2 for D (6 bases). This CDR3 has 12 amino acids. Deletions cut 5 bases from V and 9 bases from J, with 13 bases between. Per the germline V gene, CDR1 is PRHDT and CDR2 is FYEKMQ (reference sequence). Here the CDR3 reads CASSVGPGAQYF. The DNA of the CDR3 is TGTGCCAGCAGCGTTGGACCGGGGGCCCAGTACTTC.

The chain uses TRBV7-8 and TRBJ2-7; 10 nucleotides match TRBD1. The CDR3 is 14 residues long. The trim removed 5 bases at V and 5 bases at J, leaving 6 bases unmatched. Germline V CDR1 and CDR2: SGHVS, FQNEAQ. This chain's CDR3 is CASSLGQGFDEQYF. CDR3 sequence (DNA): TGTGCCAGCAGCCTGGGACAGGGGTTCGACGAGCAGTACTTC.

CDR3 nucleotide sequence: TGCGCCAGCAGCAGCGACAGCTCTGGAAACACCATATATTTT. As protein: CASSSDSSGNTIYF. V usage is TRBV5-1 and J usage is TRBJ1-3, with D tentatively TRBD1 (5 bases). There are 14 residues in the CDR3. CDR1 and CDR2 (germline): SGHRS, YFSETQ. Trimming took 4 bases from V and 0 from J, leaving 8 bases between them.

The V gene is TRBV6-5, the J gene TRBJ1-6; no firm D call. The germline V gene encodes CDR1 MNHEY and CDR2 SVGAGI. Trimming cost V 4 bases and J 7 bases, with 14 bases left between them. This CDR3 comprises 15 residues. CDR3 bases: TGTGCCAGCAGTTCGCAGTTTAATAGCAATTCACCCCTCCACTTT. Translated, it gives CASSSQFNSNSPLHF.

V usage is TRBV4-2 and J usage is TRBJ1-1; D not resolved. The germline V and J ends were trimmed by 0 bases and 0 bases, with 11 bases remaining between them. Germline V CDR1 and CDR2: LGHNA, YNFKEQ. The CDR3 runs 16 residues. CDR3 residues: CASSQEGTAVNTEAFF. As DNA, the CDR3 is TGTGCCAGCAGCCAAGAAGGAACAGCAGTGAACACTGAAGCTTTCTTT.

The chain carries TRBV6-1 and TRBJ1-5, with D perhaps matching TRBD1 (6 bases). CDR1 is MNHNS, CDR2 SASEGT, per germline. Trimming shortened V by 6 bases and J by 4 bases, and 13 bases separated the two germline ends. There are 14 residues in the CDR3. The CDR3 loop is CASSRRDNNQPQHF. The CDR3 DNA reads TGTGCCAGCAGCCGCCGGGACAATAATCAGCCCCAGCATTTT.

This clone has just a few counts. Relative to the germline gene, one junction end is altered; a read error may explain this. The chain has TRBV6-5 and TRBJ2-1, with D possibly TRBD1 on 6 matching bases. Germline-derived CDR1 and CDR2 are MNHEY and SVGAGI. The CDR3 is 13 residues long. The CDR3 is CASSSTGYTEQFF. The CDR3, as DNA: TGTGCCAGCAGCTCTACAGGGTACACTGAGCAGTTCTTC.

The CDR3 is CASSRGGAGPHEQYF. The CDR3 bases are TGTGCCAGCAGCCGTGGGGGAGCGGGACCACACGAGCAGTACTTC. The chain recombines TRBV7-6 with TRBJ2-7; 7 bases line up with TRBD2. V lost 5 bases to trimming and J lost 5 bases; unmatched junction nucleotides: 12. Germline lookup yields CDR1 SGHVS and CDR2 FNYEAQ. This CDR3 has 15 amino acids.

As for this clone: Mismatch with germline at one junction end may stem from a read error. The chain combines TRBV4-2 with TRBJ2-1; D is possibly TRBD2 (6 bases). CDR1 is LGHNA, CDR2 YNFKEQ, per germline. The CDR3 totals 15 residues. This chain's CDR3 is CVSSQDTAGGDGQFF. The CDR3 nucleotides read TGTGTCAGCAGCCAAGATACGGCCGGGGGAGATGGGCAGTTCTTC.

This chain connects TRBV2 to TRBJ2-5; 7 bases align to TRBD1. The DNA end is more similar to TRBJ2-7, so the J call may be wrong. The CDR3 is 14 residues long. Germline V CDR1 and CDR2: SNHLY, FYNNEI. The CDR3 region is CASRGTVALYEQYF. The CDR3 region has the DNA TGTGCCAGCAGGGGGACAGTTGCTCTCTACGAGCAGTACTTC.

Turning to this clone: This specimen includes other DNA sequences encoding the same CDR3. This sequence joins TRBV5-1 and TRBJ2-5, with a weak D call TRBD1 (6 bases). Germline V gives CDR1 SGHRS, CDR2 YFSETQ. This CDR3 spans 13 amino acids. The V end was cut by 0 bases, the J end by 4 bases, with 7 bases between. The CDR3 region is CASSLGGRETQYF. The CDR3 DNA follows: TGCGCCAGCAGCTTGGGGGGGCGAGAGACCCAGTACTTC. Full variable domain (rest looked up from reference TRBV5-1 and TRBJ2-5): KAGVTQTPRYLIKTRGQQVTLSCSPISGHRSVSWYQQTPGQGLQFLFEYFSETQRNKGNFPGRFSGRQFSNSRSEMNVSTLELGDSALYLCASSLGGRETQYFGPGTRLLVL.

This clone has only one observation. The rearrangement uses TRBV7-9 and TRBJ1-5, with D unresolved. Germline V CDR1 and CDR2: SEHNR, FQNEAQ (reference sequence). The germline V and J ends were trimmed by 0 bases and 2 bases, with 17 bases remaining between them. The length of the CDR3 is 18 residues. CDR3 loop: CASSLAGLDLLGNQPQHF. The DNA of the CDR3 is TGTGCCAGCAGCTTAGCCGGACTCGATTTGTTAGGCAATCAGCCCCAGCATTTT.

The chain uses TRBV29-1 and TRBJ2-7; D may be TRBD1 (6 bases). The germline gives CDR1 SQVTM, CDR2 ANQGSEA. Deletions cut 6 bases from V and 1 base from J, with 13 bases between. This CDR3 spans 13 amino acids. The CDR3 DNA follows: TGCAGCGTCGGACAGTTAGCTTCCTACGAGCAGTACTTC. It translates to CSVGQLASYEQYF.

This clone was observed a handful of times. The V call is TRBV6-4, the J call TRBJ2-7, with a tentative D call TRBD1 (5 bases). V was cut by 3 bases and J by 0 bases, with 15 bases left in between. The CDR3 length is 16 residues. Germline V gene data show CDR1 as MRHNA and CDR2 as SNTAGT. The CDR3 DNA reads as TGTGCCAGCAGTGAACTGTGGGGCGCAGCCTCCTACGAGCAGTACTTC. Its protein product is CASSELWGAASYEQYF.

This chain connects TRBV7-2 to TRBJ2-3; no reliable D call. Trimming took 1 base from V and 0 from J, leaving 5 bases between them. The germline V gene has CDR1 SGHTA and CDR2 FQGNSA. There are 14 residues in the CDR3. The CDR3 loop reads CASSLVYSTDTQYF. DNA of the CDR3: TGTGCCAGCAGCTTAGTATATAGCACAGATACGCAGTATTTT.

This clone came up a few times. The CDR3 nucleotides read TGTGCCAGCAGTTCCCCCGACAGGGTGGGGGCTAACTATGGCTACACCTTC. Translated: CASSSPDRVGANYGYTF. The chain has TRBV27 and TRBJ1-2, with TRBD1 matching over 7 bases. The V gene's germline CDR1 is MNHEY and CDR2 SMNVEV (reference sequence). With V trimmed by 4 bases and J by 0 bases, 11 bases remained unmatched. CDR3 size: 17 residues.

The J gene is TRBJ1-1, the V gene TRBV5-1; the match to TRBD1 covers 10 bases. Germline CDR1 SGHRS, CDR2 YFSETQ. There are 15 residues in the CDR3. Trimming removed 5 bases from V and 0 bases from J; junction bases left unmatched: 4. CDR3 region: CASRGQGQMNTEAFF. CDR3 DNA: TGCGCCAGCAGGGGACAGGGGCAAATGAACACTGAAGCTTTCTTT.

Comments on this clone: An end of the junction does not agree with germline; a read error may underlie this. The chain recombines TRBV7-9 with TRBJ1-5; D remains unclear. Germline CDR1 reads SEHNR; CDR2 reads FQNEAQ (reference sequence). The CDR3 consists of 17 residues. In DNA form, the CDR3 reads TGTTCCAGCGAACCCTCGCCGGCACACTATAGCAATCAGCCCCAGCATTTT. Translated: CSSEPSPAHYSNQPQHF.

This sequence joins TRBV5-6 and TRBJ2-4; 9 bases line up with TRBD1. Per the germline V gene, CDR1 is SGHDT and CDR2 is YYEEEE. The CDR3 extends over 15 amino acids. Unmatched junction bases numbered 5, after V lost 4 bases and J lost 3 bases. The CDR3 region has the DNA TGTGCCAGCAGCCGTACAGGGGGCAACAAAAACATTCAGTACTTC. Protein product: CASSRTGGNKNIQYF.

The chain combines TRBV6-5 with TRBJ1-6, with no clear D. Trimming took 6 bases from V and 4 from J, leaving 4 bases between them. Germline V gene data show CDR1 as MNHEY and CDR2 as SVGAGI. CDR3 size: 12 residues. CDR3 residues: CASSQYNSPLHF. As DNA, the CDR3 is TGTGCCAGCAGCCAATATAATTCACCCCTCCACTTT.

The V gene is TRBV28, the J gene TRBJ2-1; D ambiguous. Deletions cut 5 bases from V and 8 bases from J, with 13 bases between. The CDR3 is 13 residues long. CDR1 and CDR2 (germline): MDHEN, SYDVKM. CDR3 residues: CASSALENDEQFF. Here the CDR3 DNA reads TGTGCCAGCAGTGCCTTAGAAAACGATGAGCAGTTCTTC.

This clone showed up many times. The V and J genes are TRBV10-3 and TRBJ2-1, with 7 bases lining up with TRBD2. The junction had 5 bases not matched to a gene; V was cut back by 9 bases and J by 6 bases. This CDR3 is 12 amino acids long. Germline-derived CDR1 and CDR2 are ENHRY and SYGVKD. The CDR3 coding sequence is TGTGCCATGGGGGGGGGAACCAATGAGCAGTTCTTC. Encoded protein: CAMGGGTNEQFF.

V gene TRBV2 combines with J gene TRBJ1-2, with no clear D. This CDR3 comprises 14 residues. V lost 7 bases, J lost 0 bases, and 12 bases lay in between. Germline V lookup: CDR1 SNHLY, CDR2 FYNNEI. The CDR3: CASTKSGTNYGYTF. Written as DNA, the CDR3 is TGTGCCAGCACAAAATCGGGAACTAACTATGGCTACACCTTC.